Listed below are T cell receptor beta chains from one sample, sequenced in a study of chemoradiotherapy in HPV16-positive cancers. TCRdb's table, derived via immunoSEQ multiplex PCR, lists solely in-frame clones and lacks some. Of approximately 7,800 clones listed, just over 75% are singletons. Sample collection occurred from a patient who underwent chemoradiotherapy. These TCRs come from a human donor with HPV-associated anogenital cancer. Both conserved end residues are part of each CDR3. A D gene is named only where the DNA matches it firmly. Size values are once, few and many counts, or a class for expanded clones, and some rows have none.

clone_size: few
d_call: TRBD2
v_call: TRBV13
j_call: TRBJ2-3
cdr3_aa: CASRKAGGPDTQYF
cdr3_nt: TGTGCCAGCAGGAAAGCGGGAGGGCCAGATACGCAGTATTTT

clone_size: -
d_call: TRBD1
v_call: TRBV28
j_call: TRBJ1-3
cdr3_aa: CASSLWDRAGNTIYF
cdr3_nt: TGTGCCAGCAGTTTATGGGACAGGGCTGGAAACACCATATATTTT

clone_size: -
d_call: -
v_call: TRBV28
j_call: TRBJ1-2
cdr3_aa: CASSFRARLLNYGYTF
cdr3_nt: TGTGCCAGCAGTTTTAGGGCCAGGCTACTTAACTATGGCTACACCTTC

clone_size: -
d_call: -
v_call: TRBV2
j_call: TRBJ2-1
cdr3_aa: CASRVLGGEQFF
cdr3_nt: TGTGCCAGCAGGGTTTTAGGTGGTGAGCAGTTCTTC

clone_size: -
d_call: -
v_call: TRBV5-4
j_call: TRBJ2-7
cdr3_aa: CASSLEGYYEQYF
cdr3_nt: TGTGCCAGCAGCTTAGAGGGGTACTACGAGCAGTACTTC

clone_size: -
d_call: -
v_call: TRBV4-3
j_call: TRBJ2-3
cdr3_aa: CASSPGHADTQYF
cdr3_nt: TGCGCCAGCAGCCCCGGACACGCCGACACGCAGTATTTT

clone_size: few
d_call: TRBD1
v_call: TRBV7-9
j_call: TRBJ1-1
cdr3_aa: CASSRPGQGSSEAFF
cdr3_nt: TGTGCCAGCAGCAGACCAGGACAGGGGAGCTCTGAAGCTTTCTTT

clone_size: once
d_call: -
v_call: TRBV27
j_call: TRBJ1-1
cdr3_aa: CASSLTSGGNTEAFF
cdr3_nt: TGTGCCAGCAGTTTAACCTCGGGGGGGAACACTGAAGCTTTCTTT

clone_size: -
d_call: TRBD1
v_call: TRBV10-3
j_call: TRBJ1-2
cdr3_aa: CAISEPSRDRGLDGYTF
cdr3_nt: TGTGCCATCAGTGAGCCCTCGCGGGACAGGGGGTTAGATGGCTACACCTTC

clone_size: -
d_call: -
v_call: TRBV30
j_call: TRBJ1-1
cdr3_aa: CASEGGQIEAFF
cdr3_nt: TGTGCCTCGGAGGGGGGTCAAATAGAAGCTTTCTTT

clone_size: -
d_call: -
v_call: TRBV28
j_call: TRBJ1-1
cdr3_aa: CASSPPGWTEAFF
cdr3_nt: TGTGCCAGCAGTCCTCCAGGGTGGACTGAAGCTTTCTTT

clone_size: -
d_call: -
v_call: TRBV2
j_call: TRBJ2-7
cdr3_aa: CASSPWGGTNHEQYF
cdr3_nt: TGTGCCAGCAGCCCCTGGGGCGGGACAAACCACGAGCAGTACTTC

clone_size: -
d_call: TRBD1
v_call: TRBV5-1
j_call: TRBJ1-3
cdr3_aa: CASSSAGTGSGNTIYF
cdr3_nt: TGCGCCAGCAGCTCGGCCGGGACAGGCTCTGGAAACACCATATATTTT

clone_size: -
d_call: TRBD2
v_call: TRBV28
j_call: TRBJ2-7
cdr3_aa: CASSLKAGFTSYEQYF
cdr3_nt: TGTGCCAGCAGTTTAAAAGCGGGGTTCACCTCCTACGAGCAGTACTTC

clone_size: -
d_call: -
v_call: TRBV19
j_call: TRBJ1-2
cdr3_aa: CASSISGIPNYGYTF
cdr3_nt: TGTGCCAGTAGTATTTCCGGGATCCCTAACTATGGCTACACCTTC

clone_size: few
d_call: TRBD2
v_call: TRBV4-1
j_call: TRBJ2-2
cdr3_aa: CASSQPTSGRRGELFF
cdr3_nt: TGCGCCAGCAGCCAACCTACTAGCGGGAGGAGGGGGGAGCTGTTTTTT

clone_size: -
d_call: -
v_call: TRBV7-9
j_call: TRBJ1-1
cdr3_aa: CASSSVGGRTEAFF
cdr3_nt: TGTGCCAGCAGCTCCGTCGGGGGGCGAACTGAAGCTTTCTTT

clone_size: -
d_call: TRBD2
v_call: TRBV6-5
j_call: TRBJ2-1
cdr3_aa: CASKPGTSGYNEQFF
cdr3_nt: TGTGCCAGCAAACCCGGGACTAGCGGATACAATGAGCAGTTCTTC

clone_size: -
d_call: TRBD2
v_call: TRBV10-2
j_call: TRBJ2-2
cdr3_aa: CASSASGTSSGELFF
cdr3_nt: TGCGCCAGCAGTGCTTCCGGGACTAGCTCCGGGGAGCTGTTTTTT

clone_size: few
d_call: -
v_call: TRBV7-2
j_call: TRBJ2-3
cdr3_aa: CASSLEVFADTQYF
cdr3_nt: TGTGCCAGCAGCTTAGAGGTATTTGCAGATACGCAGTATTTT

clone_size: -
d_call: TRBD1
v_call: TRBV2
j_call: TRBJ2-2
cdr3_aa: CASRVGGNGELFF
cdr3_nt: TGTGCCAGCAGAGTAGGGGGCAACGGGGAGCTGTTTTTT

clone_size: -
d_call: -
v_call: TRBV6-1
j_call: TRBJ2-2
cdr3_aa: CASSSFRGTGELFF
cdr3_nt: TGTGCCAGCAGTTCTTTCAGGGGCACCGGGGAGCTGTTTTTT

clone_size: -
d_call: -
v_call: TRBV2
j_call: TRBJ2-1
cdr3_aa: CASSPHRDQFF
cdr3_nt: TGTGCCAGCAGTCCCCACCGTGACCAGTTCTTC

clone_size: once
d_call: -
v_call: TRBV5-6
j_call: TRBJ1-2
cdr3_aa: CASSLAGIMNYGYTF
cdr3_nt: TGTGCCAGCAGCTTGGCAGGAATTATGAACTATGGCTACACCTTC

clone_size: -
d_call: TRBD1
v_call: TRBV11-2
j_call: TRBJ1-5
cdr3_aa: CASSLVGGGGNQPQHF
cdr3_nt: TGTGCCAGCAGCTTAGTAGGAGGGGGCGGCAATCAGCCCCAGCATTTT

clone_size: -
d_call: -
v_call: TRBV6-6
j_call: TRBJ2-1
cdr3_aa: CASSPTGREQFF
cdr3_nt: TGTGCCAGCAGTCCCACAGGGCGGGAGCAGTTCTTC

clone_size: few
d_call: TRBD2
v_call: TRBV6-4
j_call: TRBJ2-3
cdr3_aa: CASSERDRGTSGEHTQYF
cdr3_nt: TGTGCCAGCAGTGAGAGGGACCGAGGGACTAGCGGGGAACATACGCAGTATTTT

clone_size: -
d_call: -
v_call: TRBV13
j_call: TRBJ2-1
cdr3_aa: CASSARTDFEQFF
cdr3_nt: TGTGCCAGCAGCGCCCGGACAGATTTTGAGCAGTTCTTC

clone_size: -
d_call: -
v_call: TRBV28
j_call: TRBJ2-5
cdr3_aa: CASSFHLEQQGIKETQYF
cdr3_nt: TGTGCCAGCAGTTTCCACCTAGAACAGCAGGGGATCAAGGAGACCCAGTACTTC

clone_size: -
d_call: -
v_call: TRBV28
j_call: TRBJ1-5
cdr3_aa: CASRVTASQPQHF
cdr3_nt: TGTGCCAGCAGAGTTACGGCGTCTCAGCCCCAGCATTTT

clone_size: -
d_call: TRBD1
v_call: TRBV5-4
j_call: TRBJ1-2
cdr3_aa: CASRGGTGSGYTF
cdr3_nt: TGTGCCAGCAGGGGCGGGACAGGGTCGGGCTACACCTTC

clone_size: -
d_call: -
v_call: TRBV29-1
j_call: TRBJ2-7
cdr3_aa: CSVVFTGRESSYEQYF
cdr3_nt: TGCAGCGTTGTCTTTACAGGGAGGGAAAGCTCCTACGAGCAGTACTTC

clone_size: once
d_call: -
v_call: TRBV28
j_call: TRBJ1-2
cdr3_aa: CASQTNYGYTF
cdr3_nt: TGTGCCAGCCAGACTAACTATGGCTACACCTTC

clone_size: once
d_call: -
v_call: TRBV11-2
j_call: TRBJ2-3
cdr3_aa: CASSSLGPFGTDTQYF
cdr3_nt: TGTGCCAGCAGCTCACTGGGGCCGTTCGGCACAGATACGCAGTATTTT

clone_size: -
d_call: -
v_call: TRBV6-5
j_call: TRBJ1-2
cdr3_aa: CASSYRRQDYGYTF
cdr3_nt: TGTGCCAGCAGTTATAGGAGACAGGACTATGGCTACACCTTC

clone_size: -
d_call: TRBD2
v_call: TRBV7-2
j_call: TRBJ2-1
cdr3_aa: CASSLKLLAGGTEQFF
cdr3_nt: TGTGCCAGCAGCCTAAAATTACTAGCGGGGGGAACTGAGCAGTTCTTC

clone_size: -
d_call: -
v_call: TRBV30
j_call: TRBJ1-5
cdr3_aa: CAWSGNRDDQPQHF
cdr3_nt: TGTGCCTGGAGCGGTAACAGGGATGATCAGCCCCAGCATTTT

clone_size: few
d_call: TRBD2
v_call: TRBV30
j_call: TRBJ2-7
cdr3_aa: CAWSTSGWGEQYF
cdr3_nt: TGTGCCTGGAGTACTAGCGGGTGGGGGGAGCAGTACTTC

clone_size: -
d_call: -
v_call: TRBV6-4
j_call: TRBJ1-2
cdr3_aa: CASSDGWARGLTAYLCGYTF
cdr3_nt: TGTGCCAGCAGTGACGGCTGGGCACGGGGGCTCACTGCCTACCTATGCGGCTACACCTTC

clone_size: -
d_call: -
v_call: TRBV5-6
j_call: TRBJ1-2
cdr3_aa: CASSPSFVDYGYTF
cdr3_nt: TGTGCCAGCAGCCCGTCGTTTGTGGATTATGGCTACACCTTC

clone_size: -
d_call: -
v_call: TRBV4-3
j_call: TRBJ1-1
cdr3_aa: CASSQGVLNTEAFF
cdr3_nt: TGCGCCAGCAGCCAAGGAGTTTTGAACACTGAAGCTTTCTTT

clone_size: -
d_call: -
v_call: TRBV7-2
j_call: TRBJ1-1
cdr3_aa: CASSSPPGQPMNTEAFF
cdr3_nt: TGTGCCAGCAGCTCCCCCCCAGGTCAGCCCATGAACACTGAAGCTTTCTTT

clone_size: -
d_call: -
v_call: TRBV2
j_call: TRBJ2-2
cdr3_aa: CASIREANTGELFF
cdr3_nt: TGTGCCAGCATTAGGGAGGCGAACACCGGGGAGCTGTTTTTT

clone_size: -
d_call: TRBD2
v_call: TRBV6-6
j_call: TRBJ2-1
cdr3_aa: CASSYFRLAGGDEQFF
cdr3_nt: TGTGCCAGCAGTTACTTTAGACTAGCGGGAGGGGATGAGCAGTTCTTC

clone_size: -
d_call: TRBD2
v_call: TRBV28
j_call: TRBJ2-3
cdr3_aa: CASSRASGRTDTQYF
cdr3_nt: TGTGCCAGCAGTCGGGCTAGCGGACGCACAGATACGCAGTATTTT

clone_size: -
d_call: -
v_call: TRBV11-2
j_call: TRBJ2-1
cdr3_aa: CASSSLVAIRRGRGNEQFF
cdr3_nt: TGTGCCAGCAGCTCTTTAGTCGCCATCAGGCGGGGCCGAGGTAATGAGCAGTTCTTC

clone_size: -
d_call: TRBD2
v_call: TRBV7-2
j_call: TRBJ2-7
cdr3_aa: CASSLGVVGSGSSEQYF
cdr3_nt: TGTGCCAGCAGCTTAGGGGTTGTGGGTAGCGGGAGTTCCGAGCAGTACTTC

clone_size: -
d_call: -
v_call: TRBV19
j_call: TRBJ1-2
cdr3_aa: CASQGRTNYGYTF
cdr3_nt: TGTGCCTCTCAGGGACGGACTAACTATGGCTACACCTTC

clone_size: -
d_call: -
v_call: TRBV10-3
j_call: TRBJ2-1
cdr3_aa: CAISEHGQGTGTSGDEQFF
cdr3_nt: TGTGCCATCAGTGAGCATGGACAGGGAACGGGGACTAGTGGCGATGAGCAGTTCTTC

clone_size: -
d_call: -
v_call: TRBV7-2
j_call: TRBJ2-7
cdr3_aa: CASSSNSPGEQYF
cdr3_nt: TGTGCCAGCAGCTCGAATTCCCCGGGCGAGCAGTACTTC

clone_size: -
d_call: TRBD2
v_call: TRBV19
j_call: TRBJ2-5
cdr3_aa: CASTQGTSGRAETQYF
cdr3_nt: TGTGCCAGTACCCAAGGGACTAGCGGGAGGGCAGAGACCCAGTACTTC

clone_size: -
d_call: TRBD1
v_call: TRBV5-6
j_call: TRBJ2-7
cdr3_aa: CASSGDRELLYEQYF
cdr3_nt: TGTGCCAGCAGCGGGGACAGGGAACTCCTCTACGAGCAGTACTTC

clone_size: -
d_call: TRBD1
v_call: TRBV15
j_call: TRBJ1-5
cdr3_aa: CATTTDRVLSSNQPQHF
cdr3_nt: TGTGCCACCACTACTGACAGGGTCCTCTCTAGCAATCAGCCCCAGCATTTT

clone_size: -
d_call: TRBD2
v_call: TRBV5-1
j_call: TRBJ2-7
cdr3_aa: CASSSSSGSLGEQYF
cdr3_nt: TGCGCCAGCAGCTCCTCAAGCGGGAGCTTGGGGGAGCAGTACTTC

clone_size: -
d_call: -
v_call: TRBV19
j_call: TRBJ2-4
cdr3_aa: CASSDGLLAKNIQYF
cdr3_nt: TGTGCCAGTAGTGATGGCCTTCTAGCCAAAAACATTCAGTACTTC

clone_size: -
d_call: TRBD1
v_call: TRBV4-1
j_call: TRBJ1-1
cdr3_aa: CASSQVLFRGRANTEAFF
cdr3_nt: TGCGCCAGCAGCCAAGTCCTCTTTAGGGGGCGCGCGAACACTGAAGCTTTCTTT

clone_size: -
d_call: -
v_call: TRBV5-6
j_call: TRBJ1-1
cdr3_aa: CASSLMSRYTEAFF
cdr3_nt: TGTGCCAGCAGCTTAATGAGCCGCTACACTGAAGCTTTCTTT

clone_size: -
d_call: -
v_call: TRBV19
j_call: TRBJ1-2
cdr3_aa: CASSYGDSRYGYTF
cdr3_nt: TGTGCCAGTTCTTATGGAGACAGCCGCTATGGCTACACCTTC

clone_size: -
d_call: TRBD2
v_call: TRBV6-6
j_call: TRBJ2-7
cdr3_aa: CASSLSGRSSNEQYF
cdr3_nt: TGTGCCAGCAGCCTTAGCGGGAGGTCATCCAACGAGCAGTACTTC

clone_size: -
d_call: TRBD1
v_call: TRBV6-4
j_call: TRBJ2-3
cdr3_aa: CASSDSGGATDTQYF
cdr3_nt: TGTGCCAGCAGTGACTCAGGGGGCGCCACAGATACGCAGTATTTT